Given below is one T cell receptor beta chain in context. No antigen is known for it. One to two pinch biopsies were taken from the rectum during colonoscopy. Data came from immunoSEQ multiplex PCR; TCRdb stores just in-frame clones and leaves some out. The table lists roughly 23,000 clones, about three quarters of them singletons. The data belong to a study of pediatric ulcerative colitis. Study-wide points: All ulcerative colitis patients, but no controls, carried a couple of rectal clonotypes.

The sequenced material came from gut tissue. This receptor was taken from a boy younger than 18 with severe ulcerative colitis.

CDR3 region: CASSSIGGIHGYTF. CDR3 bases: TGTGCCAGCTCATCGATAGGGGGGATTCACGGCTACACCTTC. The V gene is TRBV18, the J gene TRBJ1-2, with a weak D call TRBD1 (6 bases). This CDR3 is built from 14 residues. The V end was cut by 5 bases, the J end by 8 bases, with 18 bases between. The germline gives CDR1 KGHSH, CDR2 LQKENI.